The clone carrying this T cell receptor beta chain has more than one count but fewer than ten. The antigen remains undetermined. As to treatment: oral pan-JAK inhibitor, 5-10 mg twice daily. As part of sample collection, lesional scalp punch biopsies and peripheral blood were taken from alopecia areata patients. Isolated RNA was reverse transcribed into cDNA used as the sequencing template. Produced via immunoSEQ multiplex PCR; TCRdb's table is partial and in-frame only. The data show about 97,000 clones, approximately 63% seen once. This entry comes from a study of CD8+ T cells in alopecia areata. In the study overall: It was oral tofacitinib, at 5 to 10 mg twice daily, that treated patients received.

General study findings and limits: It was less clear whether patients shared TCRs than it was in mice, possibly because of HLA. Normal skin contains resident alphabeta T cells, and these are also sequenced in scalp samples.

The sequencing here drew on CD8+ T cells sorted from blood, taken at approximately week 60, from a patient treated with tofacitinib. The TCR originated in a human donor with alopecia areata.

The DNA for the CDR3 is TGTGCCAGTAGAGTGACGCGGCACAACAATGAGCAGTTCTTC. Protein: CASRVTRHNNEQFF. The rearrangement links TRBV19 to TRBJ2-1; D call uncertain. This CDR3 region has 14 residues. Trimming left V 6 bases short and J 5 bases short, with 14 bases between. The germline V gene encodes CDR1 LNHDA and CDR2 SQIVND (reference sequence).